These 10 T cell receptor beta chains were all obtained from the same sample, sequenced in a study of T cell clones after liver transplantation. Libraries were prepared by immunoSEQ multiplex PCR; TCRdb keeps only in-frame clonotypes and omits some of them. The profile shows over 45,000 clones, about 69% of them singletons. Sample: CD4+ T cells from blood, taken 54 months after liver transplant. Every receptor here comes from a human patient who received a liver transplant. Some of the T cells might come from the graft donor.

The chain employs TRBV2 and TRBJ2-3; D not certain. Trimming left V 2 bases short and J 0 bases short, with 9 bases between. Per the germline V gene, CDR1 is SNHLY and CDR2 is FYNNEI. The CDR3 consists of 15 residues. This chain's CDR3 is CASSENPASTDTQYF. The CDR3 bases are TGTGCCAGCAGTGAAAACCCGGCGAGCACAGATACGCAGTATTTT.

The V call is TRBV19, the J call TRBJ1-5, with D perhaps matching TRBD1 (5 bases). In germline, CDR1 is LNHDA, CDR2 SQIVND (reference sequence). The CDR3 sequence is 19 residues long. The V end lost 1 base, the J end lost 2 bases, and 21 bases lay between the germline ends. The CDR3 reads CASSIAQRRGRTRNQPQHF. The CDR3 DNA is TGTGCCAGTAGTATAGCCCAACGGAGGGGAAGAACACGCAATCAGCCCCAGCATTTT.

This clone has more than one count but fewer than ten. This sequence joins TRBV11-2 and TRBJ2-7; TRBD2 aligns across 11 bases. CDR3 length: 15 amino acids. The germline gives CDR1 SGHAT, CDR2 FQNNGV. V was clipped by 5 bases and J by 4 bases; unmatched bases: 7. The CDR3 loop reads CASSTTSGDEYEQYF. The DNA of the CDR3 is TGTGCCAGCAGCACGACTAGCGGGGACGAATACGAGCAGTACTTC.

Only a few counts were recorded for this clone. The same CDR3 arises from other DNA sequences in this sample as well. This chain uses TRBV27 with TRBJ2-3, with 10 bases that match TRBD2. V was clipped by 3 bases and J by 2 bases; unmatched bases: 5. Per germline, CDR1 MNHEY and CDR2 SMNVEV (reference sequence). The CDR3 is 16 amino acids. DNA for the CDR3: TGTGCCAGCAGTTTTAGCGGGGGGACCTCCACAGATACGCAGTATTTT. It encodes CASSFSGGTSTDTQYF.

This clone was detected once. V gene TRBV4-1 combines with J gene TRBJ1-5, with 7 bases identical to TRBD1. Germline loops: CDR1 MGHRA, CDR2 YSYEKL. The CDR3 totals 15 residues. The trim removed 4 bases at V and 4 bases at J, leaving 7 bases unmatched. The DNA of the CDR3 is TGCGCCAGCAGCCCCGGGACAGCTAATAATCAGCCCCAGCATTTT. Its protein is CASSPGTANNQPQHF.

The chain joins TRBV7-9 to TRBJ1-2, with TRBD1 matching over 9 bases. CDR3 length: 15 amino acids. With 5 bases clipped from V and 6 bases from J, the junction kept 10 bases outside the gene matches. Germline-derived CDR1 and CDR2 are SEHNR and FQNEAQ (reference sequence). CDR3 nucleotide sequence: TGTGCCAGCAGCCCAGCGGACAGGGGAAGCAATGGCTACACCTTC. This encodes CASSPADRGSNGYTF.

The chain combines TRBV6-1 with TRBJ2-7; 10 nucleotides align to TRBD2. Germline loops: CDR1 MNHNS, CDR2 SASEGT. The ends lost 3 bases at V and 0 bases at J; junction bases unmatched: 5. This CDR3 contains 16 residues. The CDR3 is CASSEALAGGSYEQYF. The CDR3 DNA reads as TGTGCCAGCAGTGAGGCCTTAGCGGGGGGCTCCTACGAGCAGTACTTC.

The rearrangement uses TRBV28 and TRBJ1-6, with D possibly TRBD1 on 6 matching bases. The V end lost 6 bases, the J end lost 11 bases, and 17 bases lay between the germline ends. This CDR3 region has 14 residues. CDR1 and CDR2 from the germline V gene are MDHEN and SYDVKM. The CDR3 DNA is TGTGCCAGCAGCCCCGGATACAGGGACCCACCCCTCCACTTT. Its translation is CASSPGYRDPPLHF.

Note on this clone: At one boundary the junction diverges from the germline segment, which might be a read error. The rearrangement links TRBV5-6 to TRBJ2-1; unclear D gene. This CDR3 is 11 amino acids long. CDR1 is SGHDT and CDR2 is YYEEEE in the germline V gene. The CDR3 nucleotides are TGTGTCAGCAGCTTGGTCAGGGAGCAGTTCTTC. It is translated as CVSSLVREQFF.

This clone was counted a single time. This rearrangement joins TRBV10-3 to TRBJ1-1; D call uncertain. V was clipped by 7 bases and J by 2 bases, with 11 bases between them. Germline V gene lookup returns CDR1 ENHRY and CDR2 SYGVKD. The CDR3 loop spans 13 amino acids. The CDR3 reads CAIKREGNTEAFF. In nucleotides, the CDR3 is TGTGCCATCAAAAGGGAGGGAAACACTGAAGCTTTCTTT.